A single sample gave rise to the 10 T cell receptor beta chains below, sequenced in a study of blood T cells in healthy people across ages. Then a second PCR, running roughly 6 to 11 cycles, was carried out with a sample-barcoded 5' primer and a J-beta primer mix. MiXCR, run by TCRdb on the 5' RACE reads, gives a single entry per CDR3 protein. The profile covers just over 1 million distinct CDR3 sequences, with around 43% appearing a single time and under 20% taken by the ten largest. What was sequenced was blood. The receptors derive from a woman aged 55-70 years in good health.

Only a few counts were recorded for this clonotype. In DNA, the CDR3 is TGTGCCAGCAGAACTTCTAGCGCAAGCTCCTACGAGCAGTACTTC. It encodes CASRTSSASSYEQYF. The chain couples TRBV6-2 or TRBV6-3 to TRBJ2-7; TRBD2 might be the D (6 bases). V was clipped by 6 bases and J by 0 bases, with 15 bases between them. CDR1 and CDR2 (germline): MNHEY, SVGEGT. The CDR3 is made up of 15 amino acids.

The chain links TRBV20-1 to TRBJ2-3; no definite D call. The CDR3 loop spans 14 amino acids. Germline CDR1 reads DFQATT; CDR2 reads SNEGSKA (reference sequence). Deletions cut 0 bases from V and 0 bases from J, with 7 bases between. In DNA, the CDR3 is TGCAGTGCTAGAGATCTAGACAGCACAGATACGCAGTATTTT. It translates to CSARDLDSTDTQYF.

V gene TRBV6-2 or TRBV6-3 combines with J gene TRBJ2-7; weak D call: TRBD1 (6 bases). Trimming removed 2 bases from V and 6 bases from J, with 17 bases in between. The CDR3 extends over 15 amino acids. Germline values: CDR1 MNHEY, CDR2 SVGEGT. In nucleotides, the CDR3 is TGTGCCAGCAGTTACGTATGGGGGCTCTCGATCGAGCAGTACTTC. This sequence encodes CASSYVWGLSIEQYF.

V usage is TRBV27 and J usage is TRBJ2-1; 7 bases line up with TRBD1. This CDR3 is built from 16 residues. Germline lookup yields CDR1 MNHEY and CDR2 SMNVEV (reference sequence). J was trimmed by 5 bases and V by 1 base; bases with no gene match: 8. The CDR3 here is CASSLYTRGQDNEQFF. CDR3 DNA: TGTGCCAGCAGTTTATATACTAGGGGGCAGGACAATGAGCAGTTCTTC.

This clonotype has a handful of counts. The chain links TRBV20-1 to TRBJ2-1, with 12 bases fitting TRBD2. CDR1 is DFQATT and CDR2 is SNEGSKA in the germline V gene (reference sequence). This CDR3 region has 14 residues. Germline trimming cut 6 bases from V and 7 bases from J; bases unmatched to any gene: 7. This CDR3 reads CSARGLAGNNEQFF. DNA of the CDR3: TGCAGTGCCCGGGGACTAGCGGGCAATAATGAGCAGTTCTTC.

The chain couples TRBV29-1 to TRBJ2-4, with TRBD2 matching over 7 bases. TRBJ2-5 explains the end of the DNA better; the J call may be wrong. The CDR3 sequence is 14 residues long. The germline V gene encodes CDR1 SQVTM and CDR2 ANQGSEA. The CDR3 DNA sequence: TGCAGCGTTGAAGGGGCGGGAGTATTAGAGACCCAGTACTTC. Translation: CSVEGAGVLETQYF.

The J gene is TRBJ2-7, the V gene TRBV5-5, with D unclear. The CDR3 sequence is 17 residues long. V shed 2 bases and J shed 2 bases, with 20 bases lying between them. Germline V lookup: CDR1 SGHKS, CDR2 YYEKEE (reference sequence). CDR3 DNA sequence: TGTGCCAGCAGCTTAAGCCCCCCCGGGCCAGCTACCTACGAGCAGTACTTC. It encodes CASSLSPPGPATYEQYF.

This CDR3 is CASSQGGSGEQYF. CDR3 in DNA: TGTGCCAGCAGCCAAGGGGGTTCCGGGGAGCAGTACTTC. The chain uses TRBV14 and TRBJ2-7, with D hard to call. The germline V gene encodes CDR1 SGHDN and CDR2 FVKESK. This CDR3 has 13 amino acids. The V end was cut by 1 base, the J end by 7 bases, with 11 bases between.

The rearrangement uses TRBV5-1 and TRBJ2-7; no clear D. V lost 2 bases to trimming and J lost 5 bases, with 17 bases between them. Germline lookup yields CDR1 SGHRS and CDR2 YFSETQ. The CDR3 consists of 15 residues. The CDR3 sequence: CASSFGFGRLNEQYF. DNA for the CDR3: TGCGCCAGCAGCTTCGGCTTCGGGCGCCTGAACGAGCAGTACTTC.

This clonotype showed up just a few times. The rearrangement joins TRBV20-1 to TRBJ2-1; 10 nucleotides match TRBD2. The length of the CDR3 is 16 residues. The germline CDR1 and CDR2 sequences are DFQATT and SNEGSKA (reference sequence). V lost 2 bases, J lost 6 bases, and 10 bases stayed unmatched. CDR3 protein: CSARLAGVRGSNEQFF. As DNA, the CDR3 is TGCAGTGCTAGACTAGCGGGAGTGCGGGGGAGCAATGAGCAGTTCTTC.